The 14 T cell receptor beta chains listed next were all sequenced from one sample in a study of blood T cell repertoires in COVID-19. Some clones are missing from TCRdb's copy, which holds only in-frame ones; the method was immunoSEQ multiplex PCR. Of 100,000 to 150,000 clones in the sample, about 91% are singletons; the top ten hold about 1%. What was sequenced was peripheral blood. Receptors originate from a woman aged 45-59 years with active or convalescent COVID-19.

Here the CDR3 DNA reads TGTGCCAGCAGATTTGGGGGGGCCGGCTACGAGCAGTACTTC. Amino acids: CASRFGGAGYEQYF. The rearrangement links TRBV27 to TRBJ2-7, with a weak D call TRBD2 (7 bases). Per germline, CDR1 MNHEY and CDR2 SMNVEV (reference sequence). This CDR3 is 14 amino acids long. Trimming removed 6 bases at V and 3 bases at J, with 15 bases between.

This sequence joins TRBV27 and TRBJ2-7; 7 bases align to TRBD1. From germline, CDR1 is MNHEY and CDR2 SMNVEV (reference sequence). After removal of 6 bases from V and 0 bases from J, the junction contained 5 bases not matched to a gene. The CDR3 contains 14 residues. For the CDR3, the DNA is TGTGCCAGCAGCTTGACAGGGATCTCCTACGAGCAGTACTTC. Translated, it gives CASSLTGISYEQYF.

The genes are TRBV6-5 and TRBJ2-3; 11 nucleotides match TRBD2. This CDR3 has 15 residues. The germline V gene encodes CDR1 MNHEY and CDR2 SVGAGI. Germline trimming cut 7 bases from V and 0 bases from J; bases unmatched to any gene: 3. The CDR3 sequence is CASIPSGRSTDTQYF. The CDR3 region has the DNA TGTGCCAGCATTCCTAGCGGGAGGAGCACAGATACGCAGTATTTT.

The rearrangement links TRBV6-6 to TRBJ1-5, with 8 bases identical to TRBD1. J was trimmed by 0 bases and V by 5 bases; bases with no gene match: 9. Germline CDR1 MNHNY, CDR2 SVGAGI (reference sequence). The CDR3 spans 17 residues. CDR3 sequence: CASSPGQGGDSNQPQHF. In nucleotides, the CDR3 is TGTGCCAGCAGTCCCGGACAGGGAGGGGATAGCAATCAGCCCCAGCATTTT.

This chain connects TRBV11-2 to TRBJ2-5; TRBD2 aligns across 12 bases. The CDR3 has 16 amino acids. CDR1 and CDR2 from the germline V gene are SGHAT and FQNNGV. V gave up 5 bases and J gave up 2 bases; unmatched junction bases: 6. In DNA, the CDR3 is TGTGCCAGCAGCATCGGGACTAGCGGGCCTCAAGAGACCCAGTACTTC. This encodes CASSIGTSGPQETQYF.

The chain couples TRBV6-5 to TRBJ2-5, with 9 bases identical to TRBD2. The germline gives CDR1 MNHEY, CDR2 SVGAGI. V lost 11 bases, J lost 1 base, and 8 bases stayed unmatched. The CDR3 is 14 residues long. The CDR3 spells CAVTPSGIQETQYF. CDR3 nucleotide sequence: TGTGCCGTCACCCCTAGCGGGATCCAAGAGACCCAGTACTTC.

The CDR3 sequence: CASSLNRGPTEAFF. The DNA of the CDR3 is TGCGCCAGCAGCTTGAACAGGGGGCCCACTGAAGCTTTCTTT. The V and J genes are TRBV5-1 and TRBJ1-1, with 9 bases identical to TRBD1. The CDR3 contains 14 residues. Per the germline V gene, CDR1 is SGHRS and CDR2 is YFSETQ. After removal of 1 base from V and 4 bases from J, the junction contained 2 bases not matched to a gene.

V and J are TRBV7-8 and TRBJ2-2, with 9 nucleotides matching TRBD1. There are 15 residues in the CDR3. Germline trimming cut 5 bases from V and 1 base from J; bases unmatched to any gene: 2. Per germline, CDR1 SGHVS and CDR2 FQNEAQ. For the CDR3, the DNA is TGTGCCAGCAGCAAGGACAGGGGGAACACCGGGGAGCTGTTTTTT. It specifies CASSKDRGNTGELFF.

The gene calls are TRBV19 and TRBJ2-3; 7 positions agree with TRBD1. V was clipped by 6 bases and J by 2 bases; unmatched bases: 8. The CDR3 has 15 amino acids. CDR1 is LNHDA and CDR2 is SQIVND in the germline V gene (reference sequence). The CDR3 reads CASSAQGWPTDTQYF. The CDR3 bases are TGTGCCAGTAGCGCACAGGGGTGGCCCACAGATACGCAGTATTTT.

The gene calls are TRBV28 and TRBJ1-4; no reliable D call. Germline values: CDR1 MDHEN, CDR2 SYDVKM. Trimming left V 0 bases short and J 5 bases short, with 13 bases between. The CDR3 extends over 16 amino acids. CDR3 in DNA: TGTGCCAGCAGTTTATGGCCAAGGAGAGGCAATGAAAAACTGTTTTTT. Translating it yields CASSLWPRRGNEKLFF.

J is TRBJ2-7 and V is TRBV27; 8 bases fit TRBD1. Germline loops: CDR1 MNHEY, CDR2 SMNVEV (reference sequence). V dropped 5 bases and J dropped 4; count of bases not matched to a gene: 4. This CDR3 has 13 residues. The chain's CDR3 is CASSTRTGYEQYF. The CDR3 DNA is TGTGCCAGCAGTACACGGACAGGGTACGAGCAGTACTTC.

This chain joins TRBV2 and TRBJ1-2; no reliable D call. The ends were cut back, 1 base at V and 0 bases at J, with 3 bases in the middle. The CDR3 runs to 13 residues. The germline gives CDR1 SNHLY, CDR2 FYNNEI. The CDR3 loop reads CASSEVSNYGYTF. CDR3 DNA sequence: TGTGCCAGCAGTGAAGTCTCTAACTATGGCTACACCTTC. Filled out from reference TRBV2 and TRBJ1-2, the complete variable domain reads EPEVTQTPSHQVTQMGQEVILRCVPISNHLYFYWYRQILGQKVEFLVSFYNNEISEKSEIFDDQFSVERPDGSNFTLKIRSTKLEDSAMYFCASSEVSNYGYTFGSGTRLTVV.

The chain recombines TRBV28 with TRBJ2-2; 9 bases map to TRBD1. Looked up from germline, CDR1 is MDHEN and CDR2 is SYDVKM. The V gene end was trimmed by 5 bases and the J gene end by 9 bases; junction bases not matched to a gene: 13. This CDR3 region has 16 residues. The DNA of the CDR3 is TGTGCCAGCAGTGGGGGACGGACAGGGGTAATCTGGGAGCTGTTTTTT. Translation: CASSGGRTGVIWELFF.

The chain employs TRBV2 and TRBJ1-5; 7 positions match TRBD1. J gave up 3 bases and V 8 bases, and 7 bases lay outside the gene matches. The CDR3 covers 14 residues. The V gene's germline CDR1 is SNHLY and CDR2 FYNNEI. CDR3: CASSLGQNNQPQHF. CDR3 DNA: TGTGCCAGCTCCCTGGGACAGAACAATCAGCCCCAGCATTTT.